Following are 31 T cell receptor beta chains from one sample sequenced in a study of blood T cell repertoires in COVID-19 (dated by TCRdb to 2018 to 2021). The library was obtained by the immunoSEQ multiplex PCR assay. The table was pulled from immuneACCESS by TCRdb, which kept in-frame rearrangements only. Such tables lose some clones; where checked, under half of the loss comes from unresolved V genes, and the rest has no known cause. This sample holds roughly 170,000 clones; 84% were observed only once. Roughly 12% of the sample comes from the top ten. The sample was PBMCs or T cells enriched from blood (not recorded which). The origin of the receptors is a man between 45 and 60 years old who had recovered from COVID-19.

The chain recombines TRBV21-1 with TRBJ1-2; TRBD1 was called by the table and not checked on the DNA. TRBV21-1 is tagged as a pseudogene. This CDR3 has 15 amino acids. The CDR3 protein is CASSLSQGRGYGYTF. CDR3 sequence (DNA): TGTGCCAGCAGCTTATCCCAGGGAAGGGGCTATGGCTACACCTTC.

The rearrangement links TRBV7-3 to TRBJ2-2; TRBD1 is a possible D gene (5 bases). Germline loops: CDR1 SGHTA, CDR2 FQGTGA. The CDR3 has 16 residues. V gave up 5 bases and J gave up 2 bases, with 15 bases separating them. CDR3 nucleotides: TGTGCCAGCAGCCCCAAGGCAGGGTATAACACCGGGGAGCTGTTTTTT. It codes for CASSPKAGYNTGELFF.

The rearrangement joins TRBV19 to TRBJ1-2, with TRBD1 matching 9 bases. The ends lost 7 bases at V and 6 bases at J; junction bases unmatched: 6. The CDR3 has 13 amino acids. CDR1 is LNHDA and CDR2 is SQIVND in the germline V gene (reference sequence). CDR3 sequence reads: CASTFRTGDGYTF. CDR3 sequence (DNA): TGTGCCAGTACCTTTAGGACAGGGGATGGCTACACCTTC. Full variable domain (outside the CDR3, taken from reference TRBV19 and TRBJ1-2): DGGITQSPKYLFRKEGQNVTLSCEQNLNHDAMYWYRQDPGQGLRLIYYSQIVNDFQKGDIAEGYSVSREKKESFPLTVTSAQKNPTAFYLCASTFRTGDGYTFGSGTRLTVV.

The V and J genes are TRBV11-2 and TRBJ2-4; 7 bases line up with TRBD1. The CDR3 has 16 residues. Germline V gives CDR1 SGHAT, CDR2 FQNNGV. Unmatched junction bases numbered 14, after V lost 5 bases and J lost 7 bases. The CDR3: CASSRDPDRDSNIQYF. CDR3 coding DNA: TGTGCCAGCAGCCGGGACCCCGACCGGGACAGCAACATTCAGTACTTC.

The chain joins TRBV19 to TRBJ2-1; 10 positions agree with TRBD2. The germline CDR1 and CDR2 sequences are LNHDA and SQIVND (reference sequence). V dropped 1 base and J dropped 4; count of bases not matched to a gene: 1. This CDR3 region has 15 residues. Here the CDR3 DNA reads TGTGCCAGTAGTATAGCTAGCGGGGGTTACAATGAGCAGTTCTTC. Its protein product is CASSIASGGYNEQFF.

The chain employs TRBV7-9 and TRBJ2-7; TRBD1 agrees at 8 bases. The CDR3 runs to 12 residues. CDR1 is SEHNR, CDR2 FQNEAQ, per germline (reference sequence). The V segment lost 5 bases and the J segment 12 bases; nucleotides outside the gene matches: 9. The CDR3 DNA reads TGTGCCAGCAGCACTACAGGGGGAGTTCGGTACTTC. Translated, it gives CASSTTGGVRYF.

This sequence joins TRBV4-1 and TRBJ1-4; 10 bases are a match to TRBD1. The V and J ends lost 3 bases and 4 bases, in that order; junction bases with no gene match: 8. This CDR3 has 17 amino acids. The V gene's germline CDR1 is MGHRA and CDR2 YSYEKL. CDR3 protein: CASSHPGTGVYNEKLFF. The CDR3 region has the DNA TGCGCCAGCAGCCATCCCGGGACAGGGGTCTATAATGAAAAACTGTTTTTT.

The rearrangement uses TRBV19 and TRBJ2-1; a possible D gene is TRBD2 (5 bases). The CDR3 covers 18 residues. The V end lost 2 bases, the J end lost 2 bases, and 19 bases lay between the germline ends. Germline V CDR1 and CDR2: LNHDA, SQIVND (reference sequence). Here the CDR3 reads CASSIQRPSGYAYNEQFF. The CDR3 DNA reads TGTGCCAGTAGTATACAGAGGCCAAGCGGATACGCCTACAATGAGCAGTTCTTC.

The chain has TRBV24-1 and TRBJ2-3; 8 nucleotides line up with TRBD1. With V trimmed by 3 bases and J by 5 bases, 9 bases remained unmatched. Per the germline V gene, CDR1 is KGHDR and CDR2 is SFDVKD. The CDR3 runs to 16 residues. CDR3 bases: TGTGCCACCAGTGATGCCGGGACAGGAAAGGAAGATACGCAGTATTTT. Translated: CATSDAGTGKEDTQYF.

The genes are TRBV19 and TRBJ1-2, with a weak D call TRBD1 (5 bases). This CDR3 contains 13 residues. V lost 6 bases, J lost 8 bases, and 16 bases lay in between. Germline CDR1 is LNHDA and CDR2 is SQIVND (reference sequence). CDR3 amino acids: CASRRGMGGGYTF. The CDR3 DNA sequence: TGTGCCAGTAGGCGGGGCATGGGTGGCGGCTACACCTTC.

The J gene is TRBJ1-2, the V gene TRBV2; TRBD1 aligns across 11 bases. Germline loops: CDR1 SNHLY, CDR2 FYNNEI. The length of the CDR3 is 13 residues. The ends lost 6 bases at V and 10 bases at J; junction bases unmatched: 7. The DNA for the CDR3 is TGTGCCAGCAGCCGAGGGACAGGGGGAGACTACACCTTC. Translating gives CASSRGTGGDYTF.

The J gene is TRBJ1-1, the V gene TRBV28; 10 positions match TRBD1. The CDR3 totals 16 residues. The ends lost 3 bases at V and 0 bases at J; junction bases unmatched: 4. Germline CDR1 MDHEN, CDR2 SYDVKM. CDR3 protein: CASSLDRGYMNTEAFF. The CDR3 nucleotides read TGTGCCAGCAGTTTGGACAGGGGGTACATGAACACTGAAGCTTTCTTT.

This chain joins TRBV11-3 and TRBJ1-1, with D unresolved. This CDR3 is built from 13 residues. The V end was cut by 5 bases, the J end by 5 bases, with 12 bases between. In germline, CDR1 is SGHNT, CDR2 YENEEA. This chain's CDR3 is CASSPNQATEAFF. CDR3 bases: TGTGCCAGCAGCCCAAATCAGGCGACTGAAGCTTTCTTT.

This clone showed up just a few times. This rearrangement joins TRBV9 to TRBJ1-1, with a weak D call TRBD1 (6 bases). V was clipped by 0 bases and J by 5 bases, with 17 bases between them. The CDR3 totals 16 residues. Germline CDR1 and CDR2: SGDLS and YYNGEE. For the CDR3, the DNA is TGTGCCAGCAGCGTAGCTCCGGGACAAATAGGGACTGAAGCTTTCTTT. The encoded protein is CASSVAPGQIGTEAFF.

The J gene is TRBJ1-3, the V gene TRBV9; 12 bases fit TRBD1. Germline V gene lookup returns CDR1 SGDLS and CDR2 YYNGEE. The V and J ends lost 5 bases and 4 bases, in that order; junction bases with no gene match: 13. The CDR3 has 18 residues. The DNA of the CDR3 is TGTGCCAGCAGGGACCGGGACAGGGGGCCCCGAGGAGGAAACACCATATATTTT. It is translated as CASRDRDRGPRGGNTIYF.

The rearrangement uses TRBV19 and TRBJ1-5; no definite D call. This CDR3 region has 13 residues. CDR1 is LNHDA, CDR2 SQIVND, per germline (reference sequence). The V gene lost 8 bases and the J gene lost 7 bases, with 15 bases spanning the gap. CDR3 protein: CASSPTLGQPQHF. The CDR3 DNA is TGTGCCAGTTCCCCGACCCTCGGGCAGCCCCAGCATTTT.

This clone was seen only once. The chain uses TRBV10-3 and TRBJ2-7, with 10 positions matching TRBD1. The CDR3 extends over 15 amino acids. J lost 1 base, V lost 7 bases, and 7 bases had no gene match. Germline V CDR1 and CDR2: ENHRY, SYGVKD. CDR3 sequence: CAINTGQGGSYEQYF. In DNA, the CDR3 is TGTGCCATCAACACCGGACAGGGGGGTTCCTACGAGCAGTACTTC.

V is TRBV11-2 and J is TRBJ2-7, with a tentative D call TRBD1 (6 bases). Looked up from germline, CDR1 is SGHAT and CDR2 is FQNNGV. V was cut by 5 bases and J by 7 bases, with 15 bases left in between. This CDR3 is built from 13 residues. CDR3 in DNA: TGTGCCAGCAGCAAGGAGTACGACAGGGAGCAGTACTTC. The encoded protein is CASSKEYDREQYF.

The rearrangement uses TRBV5-1 and TRBJ1-6; 7 positions match TRBD1. Germline V gives CDR1 SGHRS, CDR2 YFSETQ. The CDR3 runs to 14 residues. The V and J ends lost 9 bases and 7 bases, in that order; junction bases with no gene match: 10. The CDR3 protein is CATSPGTANSPLHF. Here the CDR3 DNA reads TGCGCCACCTCCCCGGGGACAGCGAATTCACCCCTCCACTTT.

Notes on this clone: Germline is not matched at one junction end, which may reflect a read error. V gene TRBV4-3 combines with J gene TRBJ1-1; weak D call: TRBD1 (6 bases). The length of the CDR3 is 15 residues. The germline CDR1 and CDR2 sequences are LGHNA and YSLEER. The CDR3 region is CASRQDRTVNTEAFF. In DNA, the CDR3 is TGCGCCAGCAGACAAGATCGGACAGTGAACACTGAAGCTTTCTTT.

This clone has just a few counts. J is TRBJ1-5 and V is TRBV27, with unresolved D. CDR1 and CDR2 (germline): MNHEY, SMNVEV (reference sequence). This CDR3 is 14 amino acids long. Trimming took off 8 bases at V and 4 bases at J, with 15 bases between the two ends. The chain's CDR3 is CASRLPRENQPQHF. The CDR3 DNA follows: TGTGCCAGCCGGCTACCGAGGGAGAATCAGCCCCAGCATTTT.

This clone came up a few times. The chain is built from TRBV3-1 (or the pseudogene TRBV3-2) and TRBJ1-6, with D perhaps matching TRBD1 (5 bases). Trimming left V 4 bases short and J 9 bases short, with 16 bases between. The CDR3 length is 15 residues. Germline assignment: CDR1 LGHDT and CDR2 YNNKEL (reference sequence). CDR3 in amino acids: CASSPGMGGSSPLHF. CDR3 bases: TGTGCCAGCAGCCCTGGGATGGGGGGGAGTTCACCCCTCCACTTT.

The chain is built from TRBV2 and TRBJ1-2, with TRBD1 matching 7 bases. The CDR3 extends over 15 amino acids. V lost 1 base, J lost 3 bases, and 5 bases stayed unmatched. Germline V CDR1 and CDR2: SNHLY, FYNNEI. CDR3 region: CASSEDRQGHYGYTF. The CDR3 DNA reads TGTGCCAGCAGTGAAGACAGACAGGGCCACTATGGCTACACCTTC.

As to this clone: Germline and junction disagree at one end, which may indicate a read error. This CDR3 is also generated by other DNA sequences in the sample. This chain uses TRBV4-2 with TRBJ1-1, with TRBD1 matching over 7 bases. This CDR3 spans 14 amino acids. The V gene's germline CDR1 is LGHNA and CDR2 YNFKEQ. This chain's CDR3 is CASSQEGQAAEAFF. The CDR3 DNA is TGTGCCAGTAGCCAAGAAGGACAGGCGGCTGAAGCTTTCTTT.

V and J are TRBV4-1 and TRBJ1-1; D uncertain. CDR1 and CDR2 from the germline V gene are MGHRA and YSYEKL. The CDR3 totals 14 residues. Trimming left V 5 bases short and J 2 bases short, with 12 bases between. CDR3 protein: CASSSLTGNTEAFF. The CDR3 nucleotides read TGCGCCAGCAGCTCCCTAACGGGAAACACTGAAGCTTTCTTT.

V and J are TRBV28 and TRBJ1-5; D possibly corresponds to TRBD1 (5 bases). CDR3 length equals 13 residues. Per germline, CDR1 MDHEN and CDR2 SYDVKM. Trimming cost V 5 bases and J 7 bases, with 12 bases left between them. CDR3 DNA sequence: TGTGCCAGCAGTCAAGGGGCGGGACAGCCCCAGCATTTT. The encoded protein is CASSQGAGQPQHF.

The chain joins TRBV27 to TRBJ1-6; D remains unclear. This CDR3 contains 11 residues. Per the germline V gene, CDR1 is MNHEY and CDR2 is SMNVEV (reference sequence). V dropped 8 bases and J dropped 9 bases, with 8 bases sitting between them. CDR3 sequence: CASGLRSPLHF. The CDR3 DNA follows: TGTGCCAGCGGGCTACGTTCACCCCTCCACTTT.

V is TRBV11-3 and J is TRBJ2-1; 11 bases fit TRBD2. Losses at the gene ends were 2 bases for V and 4 bases for J; bases not matched to a gene: 4. This CDR3 contains 16 residues. CDR1 SGHNT and CDR2 YENEEA come from the germline V gene. The CDR3 loop reads CASSLYSGGGYNEQFF. In nucleotides, the CDR3 is TGTGCCAGCAGCTTATATAGCGGGGGGGGTTACAATGAGCAGTTCTTC. The full variable domain, completed using reference TRBV11-3 and TRBJ2-1, is EAGVVQSPRYKIIEKKQPVAFWCNPISGHNTLYWYLQNLGQGPELLIRYENEEAVDDSQLPKDRFSAERLKGVDSTLKIQPAELGDSAVYLCASSLYSGGGYNEQFFGPGTRLTVL.

J is TRBJ2-5 and V is TRBV7-8; the match to TRBD1 covers 8 bases. Per germline, CDR1 SGHVS and CDR2 FQNEAQ. This CDR3 has 13 amino acids. V dropped 5 bases and J dropped 2; count of bases not matched to a gene: 1. This chain's CDR3 is CASSRDRQETQYF. CDR3 DNA sequence: TGTGCCAGCAGCCGGGACAGGCAAGAGACCCAGTACTTC. Supplemented by reference TRBV7-8 and TRBJ2-5, the full variable domain reads GAGVSQSPRYKVAKRGQDVALRCDPISGHVSLFWYQQALGQGPEFLTYFQNEAQLDKSGLPSDRFFAERPEGSVSTLKIQRTQQEDSAVYLCASSRDRQETQYFGPGTRLLVL.

This clone occurred once. V and J are TRBV5-1 and TRBJ1-1; 7 bases match TRBD1. The CDR3 runs 16 residues. Germline V gene data show CDR1 as SGHRS and CDR2 as YFSETQ. The V segment lost 6 bases and the J segment 0 bases; nucleotides outside the gene matches: 11. Written as DNA, the CDR3 is TGCGCCAGCACCCGAAGGGCAGGGGGGATGAACACTGAAGCTTTCTTT. This translates into CASTRRAGGMNTEAFF.

Worth noting for this clone: One end of the junction fails to match germline, which may point to a read error. The V call is TRBV4-1, the J call TRBJ1-3; 10 nucleotides align to TRBD1. The CDR3 loop spans 15 amino acids. Germline CDR1 MGHRA, CDR2 YSYEKL. This chain's CDR3 is CATSRQGASGNTIYF. The CDR3 DNA reads as TGCGCCACCAGCCGACAGGGGGCATCTGGAAACACCATATATTTT.